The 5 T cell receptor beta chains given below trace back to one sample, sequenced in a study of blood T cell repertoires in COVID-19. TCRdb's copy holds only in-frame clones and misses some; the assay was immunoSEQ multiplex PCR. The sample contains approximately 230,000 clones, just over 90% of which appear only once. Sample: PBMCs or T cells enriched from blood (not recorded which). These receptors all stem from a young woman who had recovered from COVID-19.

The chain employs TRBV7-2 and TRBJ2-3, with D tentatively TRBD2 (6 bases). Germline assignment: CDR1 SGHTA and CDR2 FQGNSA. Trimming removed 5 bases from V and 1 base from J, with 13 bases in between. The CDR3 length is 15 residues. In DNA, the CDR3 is TGTGCCAGCAGCCGGCAGTGGGGGGGCACAGATACGCAGTATTTT. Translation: CASSRQWGGTDTQYF.

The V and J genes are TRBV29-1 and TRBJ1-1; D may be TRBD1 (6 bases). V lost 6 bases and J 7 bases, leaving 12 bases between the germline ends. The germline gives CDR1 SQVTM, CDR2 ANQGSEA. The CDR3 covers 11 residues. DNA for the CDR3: TGCAGCGTGAGGACAGTTATTGAAGCTTTCTTT. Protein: CSVRTVIEAFF.

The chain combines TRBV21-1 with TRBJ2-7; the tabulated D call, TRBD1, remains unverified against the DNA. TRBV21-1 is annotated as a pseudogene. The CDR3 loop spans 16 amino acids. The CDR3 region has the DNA TGTGCCAGCAGCAAAGCGCTGTCAAACATCGTCAACGAGCAGTACTTC. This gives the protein CASSKALSNIVNEQYF.

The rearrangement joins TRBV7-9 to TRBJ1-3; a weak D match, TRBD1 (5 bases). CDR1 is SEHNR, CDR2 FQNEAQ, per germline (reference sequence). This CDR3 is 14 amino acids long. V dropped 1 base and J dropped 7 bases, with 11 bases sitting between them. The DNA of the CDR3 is TGTGCCAGCAGCTTAGTGGGGCAGCTGAACACCATATATTTT. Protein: CASSLVGQLNTIYF.

CDR3 region: CAISDGGVGYEQFF. CDR3 coding DNA: TGTGCCATCAGTGATGGAGGGGTTGGGTATGAGCAGTTCTTC. The rearrangement links TRBV10-3 to TRBJ2-1; possible D gene TRBD2, 6 bases. Per germline, CDR1 ENHRY and CDR2 SYGVKD. This CDR3 has 14 residues. Trimming left V 3 bases short and J 8 bases short, with 14 bases between.